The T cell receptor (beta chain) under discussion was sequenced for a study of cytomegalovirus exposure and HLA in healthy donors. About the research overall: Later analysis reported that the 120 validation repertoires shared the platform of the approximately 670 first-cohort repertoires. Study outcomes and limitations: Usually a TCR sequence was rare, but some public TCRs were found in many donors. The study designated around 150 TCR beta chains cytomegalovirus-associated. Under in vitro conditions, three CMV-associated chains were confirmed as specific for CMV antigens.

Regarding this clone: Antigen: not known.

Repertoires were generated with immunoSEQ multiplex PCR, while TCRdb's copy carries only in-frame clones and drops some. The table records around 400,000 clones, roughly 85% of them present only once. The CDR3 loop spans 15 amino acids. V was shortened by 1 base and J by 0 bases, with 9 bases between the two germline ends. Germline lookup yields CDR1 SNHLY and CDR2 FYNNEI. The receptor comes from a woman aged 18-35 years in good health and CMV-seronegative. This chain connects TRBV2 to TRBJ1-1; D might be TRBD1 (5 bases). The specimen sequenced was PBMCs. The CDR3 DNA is TGTGCCAGCAGTGAAGGGGGCAACCTGAACACTGAAGCTTTCTTT. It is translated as CASSEGGNLNTEAFF.